One T cell receptor beta chain is described in this entry. Its specificity is not known. The source of the sample is a study of human thymus T cells. Findings of the study overall: Seemingly biased V and J gene usage marked thymic and blood repertoires.

Healthy Finnish infants undergoing corrective surgery for congenital heart defects provided the donor material. The protocol was immunoSEQ multiplex PCR, while the TCRdb copy is restricted to in-frame clones and leaves out a portion. The repertoire includes 45,000 to 75,000 clones, 94% of them detected once, and 5.5% to 7% sits in the top ten. The sequenced sample consisted of blood. The sequence came from a boy under two years old with a congenital heart defect but otherwise immunologically healthy.

CDR3 sequence reads: CASSRGPVETQYF. Here the CDR3 DNA reads TGTGCCAGCAGTCGCGGACCAGTGGAGACCCAGTACTTC. This chain connects TRBV6-1 to TRBJ2-5; D gene uncertain. Trimming left V 5 bases short and J 5 bases short, with 12 bases between. The CDR3 has 13 amino acids. Germline V lookup: CDR1 MNHNS, CDR2 SASEGT.